Listed here are 14 T cell receptor beta chains from one sample, sequenced in a study of blood T cell repertoires in COVID-19. Sequencing used immunoSEQ multiplex PCR; TCRdb keeps in-frame clones, though not all of them. The top ten hold 11% of the sample, which has approximately 120,000 clones, roughly four fifths seen once. Source material: peripheral blood. The source is a human donor in a cohort sampled during active COVID-19.

The rearrangement links TRBV19 to TRBJ1-1; D not certain. The germline gives CDR1 LNHDA, CDR2 SQIVND (reference sequence). The CDR3 length is 14 residues. Deletions cut 1 base from V and 1 base from J, with 7 bases between. The CDR3 DNA is TGTGCCAGTAGTATAGGCAGGTCGAACACTGAAGCTTTCTTT. Its protein product is CASSIGRSNTEAFF.

This clone was counted ten times or more. The V gene is TRBV19, the J gene TRBJ1-2, with 9 bases aligning to TRBD1. This CDR3 has 16 residues. V lost 0 bases and J lost 2; bases outside the gene matches: 4. CDR1 is LNHDA and CDR2 is SQIVND in the germline V gene (reference sequence). In DNA, the CDR3 is TGTGCCAGTAGTATAGAGACGGGACAGGGAAACTATGGCTACACCTTC. This codes for CASSIETGQGNYGYTF.

The CDR3 is CASRRQGDFYTF. In DNA form, the CDR3 reads TGTGCCAGCAGGAGACAGGGGGATTTTTACACCTTC. The gene calls are TRBV5-6 and TRBJ1-2; TRBD1 agrees at 9 bases. Germline loops: CDR1 SGHDT, CDR2 YYEEEE. The CDR3 loop spans 12 amino acids. V trimming: 5 bases; J trimming: 11 bases; junction bases outside the gene matches: 7.

The V gene is TRBV5-1, the J gene TRBJ2-2; no clear D. The V gene lost 0 bases and the J gene lost 4 bases, with 7 bases spanning the gap. The germline CDR1 and CDR2 sequences are SGHRS and YFSETQ. The CDR3 has 14 amino acids. CDR3 bases: TGCGCCAGCAGCTTGGACTATCCCACCGGGGAGCTGTTTTTT. This encodes CASSLDYPTGELFF.

J is TRBJ1-1 and V is TRBV7-3; no clear D gene. Germline V gives CDR1 SGHTA, CDR2 FQGTGA. Trimming pared 3 bases from V and 0 bases from J, leaving 11 bases between. The CDR3 is 15 residues long. This chain's CDR3 is CASSFREHLNTEAFF. CDR3 coding DNA: TGTGCCAGCAGCTTCCGAGAGCACCTGAACACTGAAGCTTTCTTT. Supplemented by reference TRBV7-3 and TRBJ1-1, the full variable domain reads GAGVSQTPSNKVTEKGKYVELRCDPISGHTALYWYRQSLGQGPEFLIYFQGTGAADDSGLPNDRFFAVRPEGSVSTLKIQRTERGDSAVYLCASSFREHLNTEAFFGQGTRLTVV.

The chain employs TRBV19 and TRBJ1-2; 7 bases fit TRBD1. Germline trimming cut 6 bases from V and 4 bases from J; bases unmatched to any gene: 11. CDR1 LNHDA and CDR2 SQIVND come from the germline V gene (reference sequence). This CDR3 has 15 residues. In DNA, the CDR3 is TGTGCCAGTAGGATGGATCGACAGGGCTCCTATGGCTACACCTTC. Amino acids: CASRMDRQGSYGYTF.

The V and J genes are TRBV7-9 and TRBJ2-7; D uncertain. Germline V gene data show CDR1 as SEHNR and CDR2 as FQNEAQ (reference sequence). V was trimmed by 1 base and J by 1 base, leaving 11 bases between them. The CDR3 is 15 residues long. The CDR3 spells CASSLGSERSYEQYF. CDR3 coding DNA: TGTGCCAGCAGCTTAGGATCGGAGAGATCCTACGAGCAGTACTTC.

The CDR3, as DNA: TGTGCCAGTAAACAGGGGACCTCCTACGAGCAGTACTTC. This translates into CASKQGTSYEQYF. This chain uses TRBV12-3 or TRBV12-4 with TRBJ2-7, with TRBD1 matching 7 bases. The CDR3 extends over 13 amino acids. With 9 bases clipped from V and 0 bases from J, the junction kept 5 bases outside the gene matches.

Worth noting for this clone: The same CDR3 arises from other DNA sequences in this sample as well. The chain carries TRBV3-1 (or the pseudogene TRBV3-2) and TRBJ1-5; 8 nucleotides line up with TRBD1. Unmatched junction bases numbered 4, after V lost 0 bases and J lost 6 bases. The V gene's germline CDR1 is LGHDT and CDR2 YNNKEL (reference sequence). The CDR3 totals 15 residues. The CDR3 protein is CASSQDLTGAQPQHF. As DNA, the CDR3 is TGTGCCAGCAGCCAAGATTTGACAGGGGCTCAGCCCCAGCATTTT.

This sequence joins TRBV7-8 and TRBJ1-6; D is perhaps TRBD1 (6 bases). V lost 4 bases and J lost 13, with 23 bases in between. Germline-derived CDR1 and CDR2 are SGHVS and FQNEAQ. The CDR3 extends over 16 amino acids. Written as DNA, the CDR3 is TGTGCCAGCAGCTACTCGCCCGGGGGGCTGGGGCGGCCCCTCCACTTT. Translated, it gives CASSYSPGGLGRPLHF.

The gene calls are TRBV4-1 and TRBJ1-4; TRBD1 matches at 8 bases. The junction had 6 bases not matched to a gene; V was cut back by 1 base and J by 5 bases. The CDR3 has 16 residues. Germline CDR1 reads MGHRA; CDR2 reads YSYEKL. Written as DNA, the CDR3 is TGCGCCAGCAGCCAAGGCCGCGGACAGGGCAATGAAAAACTGTTTTTT. Its translation: CASSQGRGQGNEKLFF.

This clone was counted a single time. The chain uses TRBV4-1 and TRBJ2-5; no clear D gene. This CDR3 is 14 amino acids long. CDR1 is MGHRA and CDR2 is YSYEKL in the germline V gene. Trimming stripped 5 bases from V and 1 base from J, with 11 bases between. The CDR3 reads CASSSPLFQETQYF. In DNA, the CDR3 is TGCGCCAGCAGCTCCCCTTTATTCCAAGAGACCCAGTACTTC.

This sequence joins TRBV6-6 and TRBJ2-3; 8 nucleotides line up with TRBD2. Trimming took 8 bases from V and 0 from J; bases not matched to a gene: 10. CDR1 and CDR2 (germline): MNHNY, SVGAGI (reference sequence). The CDR3 is 16 residues long. This chain's CDR3 is CASSFRGGESTDTQYF. CDR3 DNA sequence: TGTGCCAGCTCCTTTCGGGGGGGGGAAAGCACAGATACGCAGTATTTT.

The sample holds a few counts of this clone. Without the conserved terminal phenylalanine or tryptophan, this CDR3 likely stems from a read error. The limits of the CDR3 on the DNA are not certain, so only TCRdb's listed CDR3 is given. The chain's CDR3 is CASSGRDRGHV. The chain employs TRBV7-4 and TRBJ1-1; the D call TRBD1 from the table was never checked on the DNA. Germline loops: CDR1 SGHVT, CDR2 SQSDAQ. 11 amino acids form the CDR3, both terminal residues included.